The 2 T cell receptor beta chains below come from one sample, sequenced in a study of T cells expressing NK-cell markers. TCRdb re-called the 5' RACE reads, yielding one record per CDR3 amino acid sequence without DNA. The listing records around 380,000 distinct CDR3 sequences. The specimen was blood T cells: a sorted CD56 or NKG2C T cell subset, CD4+ or CD8+ T cells, or bulk PBMC T cells (not recorded which). These receptors all stem from a woman in her forties or fifties in good health.

J is TRBJ1-2 and V is TRBV4-2. Looked up from germline, CDR1 is LGHNA and CDR2 is YNFKEQ. This CDR3 contains 11 residues. The CDR3 spells CASSQDLGYTF.

This chain joins TRBV5-1 and TRBJ2-1; no DNA is available, so the TRBD2 call from TCRdb remains unchecked. CDR3 length: 17 residues. Germline-derived CDR1 and CDR2 are SGHRS and YFSETQ. The CDR3 sequence: CASSLNPLAGGDNEQFF.